This T cell receptor (beta chain) emerged from a study of shared clonotypes between healthy human individuals. Looking at the study overall: The plates for each donor numbered three CD4 naive, three CD4 memory, two CD8 naive and one CD8 memory. Findings of the study overall: The diversity represented, both genetic and in exposure history, was limited by few donors. Some clonotypes were shared by all four sorted-subset donors, while others were not shared. The non-shared ones had lower generation probabilities than the shared ones.

This CDR3 spans 14 amino acids. V shed 2 bases and J shed 0 bases, with 5 bases lying between them. Germline V CDR1 and CDR2: SEHNR, FQNEAQ (reference sequence). In regard to this clone: Its antigen is unknown. The identical CDR3 is also encoded by other nucleotide sequences in the sample.

Generated by immunoSEQ multiplex PCR, the TCRdb table keeps only in-frame clones and is missing some. The sample lists about 2 million clones, roughly 94% occurring once. This chain joins TRBV7-9 and TRBJ2-1, with no clear D. This TCR was recovered from a man between 18 and 29 years old in good health. Source material: naive CD4+ T cells sorted from blood. The subset: CD45RA+ positively selected. This CDR3 reads CASSLSGSYNEQFF. CDR3 in DNA: TGTGCCAGCAGCTTATCCGGCTCCTACAATGAGCAGTTCTTC.